The 23 T cell receptor beta chains presented below share a single source sample, sequenced in a study of cytomegalovirus exposure and HLA in healthy donors. It was with 60 Vbeta and 13 Jbeta primers that the PCR ran. Assay used: immunoSEQ multiplex PCR; TCRdb lists only in-frame clones, some missing. The sample gives 150,000 to 200,000 clones, over 75% of which show up once; around 15% is in the top ten. The specimen sequenced was PBMCs. The source of these receptors is a man aged 50 or older in good health and CMV-seropositive.

The chain recombines TRBV6-6 with TRBJ2-1; the D gene is possibly TRBD1 (6 bases). CDR1 MNHNY and CDR2 SVGAGI come from the germline V gene (reference sequence). V lost 6 bases and J lost 4, with 19 bases in between. The CDR3 runs to 16 residues. CDR3 region: CASSIQGNLEYNEQFF. CDR3 nucleotides: TGTGCCAGCAGCATACAGGGAAATCTCGAATACAATGAGCAGTTCTTC.

The rearrangement links TRBV19 to TRBJ1-6; 7 bases match TRBD1. Unmatched junction bases numbered 5, after V lost 8 bases and J lost 10 bases. This CDR3 contains 12 residues. The V gene's germline CDR1 is LNHDA and CDR2 SQIVND (reference sequence). The CDR3 loop reads CASAQGDSPLHF. CDR3 nucleotides: TGTGCCAGTGCCCAGGGGGACTCACCCCTCCACTTT.

The sample holds a few counts of this clone. This chain uses TRBV9 with TRBJ2-5; 8 nucleotides align to TRBD2. Germline-derived CDR1 and CDR2 are SGDLS and YYNGEE. Germline trimming cut 5 bases from V and 4 bases from J; bases unmatched to any gene: 13. This CDR3 has 16 residues. The CDR3 nucleotides read TGTGCCAGCAGTTCGACTCAGCCTGCGGGGGGAGAGACCCAGTACTTC. Its protein product is CASSSTQPAGGETQYF. Supplemented by reference TRBV9 and TRBJ2-5, the full variable domain reads DSGVTQTPKHLITATGQRVTLRCSPRSGDLSVYWYQQSLDQGLQFLIQYYNGEERAKGNILERFSAQQFPDLHSELNLSSLELGDSALYFCASSSTQPAGGETQYFGPGTRLLVL.

The rearrangement uses TRBV5-1 and TRBJ2-6, with D maybe TRBD1 (5 bases). CDR1 is SGHRS and CDR2 is YFSETQ in the germline V gene. The CDR3 is made up of 17 amino acids. V was pared by 0 bases and J by 0 bases, with 10 bases between. Here the CDR3 reads CASSLEPGNSGANVLTF. The CDR3 bases are TGCGCCAGCAGCTTGGAACCAGGGAACTCTGGGGCCAACGTCCTGACTTTC.

V usage is TRBV5-5 and J usage is TRBJ2-7, with TRBD1 matching over 10 bases. J was trimmed by 2 bases and V by 5 bases; bases with no gene match: 4. The CDR3 totals 14 residues. The germline CDR1 and CDR2 sequences are SGHKS and YYEKEE (reference sequence). The CDR3 loop is CASRPGQGTYEQYV. CDR3 DNA: TGTGCCAGCAGGCCGGGACAGGGGACCTACGAGCAGTACGTC.

The rearrangement uses TRBV18 and TRBJ2-5, with 10 nucleotides matching TRBD2. After removal of 3 bases from V and 10 bases from J, the junction contained 11 bases not matched to a gene. Looked up from germline, CDR1 is KGHSH and CDR2 is LQKENI. The CDR3 spans 15 residues. DNA of the CDR3: TGTGCCAGCTCACCTAGCGGGGGGCCTTTGGCAGTCCAGTACTTC. This codes for CASSPSGGPLAVQYF.

The chain combines TRBV27 with TRBJ2-2, with D uncertain. The CDR3 is 13 residues long. CDR1 is MNHEY and CDR2 is SMNVEV in the germline V gene (reference sequence). V was clipped by 8 bases and J by 7 bases, with 14 bases between them. This chain's CDR3 is CASGRGGYGELFF. The CDR3 DNA sequence: TGTGCCAGCGGTCGCGGTGGCTACGGGGAGCTGTTTTTT.

V and J are TRBV28 and TRBJ2-6; 7 bases agree with TRBD1. Germline V gene lookup returns CDR1 MDHEN and CDR2 SYDVKM. The V segment lost 6 bases and the J segment 1 base; nucleotides outside the gene matches: 6. This CDR3 has 16 amino acids. The DNA of the CDR3 is TGTGCCAGCAGCCAGGGACAGCCTTCTGGGGCCAACGTCCTGACTTTC. Its protein product is CASSQGQPSGANVLTF.

The chain carries TRBV6-5 and TRBJ1-2; perhaps TRBD1 as D (6 bases). The V end was cut by 4 bases, the J end by 8 bases, with 14 bases between. CDR1 is MNHEY and CDR2 is SVGAGI in the germline V gene. This CDR3 has 13 amino acids. CDR3 coding DNA: TGTGCCAGCAGTTCTACAGGGACGAGGGGCTACACCTTC. As protein: CASSSTGTRGYTF.

This chain connects TRBV15 to TRBJ2-1, with 7 positions matching TRBD2. The CDR3 has 16 residues. Germline loops: CDR1 LNHNV, CDR2 YYDKDF (reference sequence). V lost 3 bases and J lost 5; bases outside the gene matches: 10. The CDR3 nucleotides are TGTGCCACCAGCAGCGGCCATCTGGCGGGAGACAATGAGCAGTTCTTC. Amino acids: CATSSGHLAGDNEQFF.

The V gene is TRBV4-2, the J gene TRBJ2-3; the D gene is possibly TRBD1 (6 bases). V was shortened by 2 bases and J by 6 bases, with 18 bases between the two germline ends. In germline, CDR1 is LGHNA, CDR2 YNFKEQ. The CDR3 is 16 amino acids. CDR3 in DNA: TGTGCCAGCAGCCAATCTACCGGGACAAGTGGCGATACGCAGTATTTT. It translates to CASSQSTGTSGDTQYF.

This clone was detected only a few times. The chain couples TRBV28 to TRBJ2-7; 11 nucleotides agree with TRBD2. The germline gives CDR1 MDHEN, CDR2 SYDVKM. V was clipped by 6 bases and J by 2 bases; unmatched bases: 6. The CDR3 sequence is 15 residues long. CDR3 nucleotides: TGTGCCAGCAGGCTAGCGGGGGGAATCACCTACGAGCAGTACTTC. Translation: CASRLAGGITYEQYF.

The rearrangement uses TRBV28 and TRBJ2-2; 8 bases are shared with TRBD1. V lost 7 bases, J lost 7 bases, and 8 bases stayed unmatched. The germline gives CDR1 MDHEN, CDR2 SYDVKM. The CDR3 spans 14 residues. The CDR3 sequence: CASTRAGGGGELFF. As DNA, the CDR3 is TGTGCCAGCACCAGAGCAGGGGGCGGCGGGGAGCTGTTTTTT.

The chain couples TRBV29-1 to TRBJ2-4; 7 nucleotides align to TRBD2. CDR3 length: 15 residues. V dropped 3 bases and J dropped 0; count of bases not matched to a gene: 5. The germline V gene encodes CDR1 SQVTM and CDR2 ANQGSEA. The chain's CDR3 is CSVEGGSVAKNIQYF. The CDR3 DNA reads as TGCAGCGTTGAGGGGGGGTCAGTAGCCAAAAACATTCAGTACTTC.

The J gene is TRBJ1-2, the V gene TRBV7-9; a possible D gene is TRBD1 (5 bases). The CDR3 spans 14 residues. Trimming took off 5 bases at V and 5 bases at J, with 15 bases between the two ends. Germline-derived CDR1 and CDR2 are SEHNR and FQNEAQ (reference sequence). In DNA form, the CDR3 reads TGTGCCAGCAGCCCCCCGGGGAGGGGTTATGGCTACACCTTC. Its protein is CASSPPGRGYGYTF.

This clone was recorded once. This chain connects TRBV2 to TRBJ1-2; 7 nucleotides agree with TRBD1. Germline V gene lookup returns CDR1 SNHLY and CDR2 FYNNEI. The CDR3 extends over 14 amino acids. The junction had 4 bases not matched to a gene; V was cut back by 5 bases and J by 1 base. The CDR3 loop is CASSYGQDNYGYTF. The DNA of the CDR3 is TGTGCCAGCAGTTACGGACAGGATAACTATGGCTACACCTTC. Looking up the rest from reference TRBV2 and TRBJ1-2 gives the full variable domain: EPEVTQTPSHQVTQMGQEVILRCVPISNHLYFYWYRQILGQKVEFLVSFYNNEISEKSEIFDDQFSVERPDGSNFTLKIRSTKLEDSAMYFCASSYGQDNYGYTFGSGTRLTVV.

A few counts support this clone. V is TRBV28 and J is TRBJ2-3, with D perhaps matching TRBD2 (6 bases). V lost 6 bases to trimming and J lost 1 base, with 11 bases between them. This CDR3 has 14 amino acids. CDR1 MDHEN and CDR2 SYDVKM come from the germline V gene. The CDR3 region is CASRRSGGTDTQYF. The CDR3 DNA follows: TGTGCCAGCAGGCGATCGGGGGGCACAGATACGCAGTATTTT.

The chain combines TRBV28 with TRBJ1-4; tentative D call: TRBD1 (6 bases). The CDR3 runs 14 residues. Trimming took off 6 bases at V and 8 bases at J, with 16 bases between the two ends. The germline V gene has CDR1 MDHEN and CDR2 SYDVKM. The DNA for the CDR3 is TGTGCCAGCAGCGGTTCAGGGGTTGGGGAAAAACTGTTTTTT. Translation: CASSGSGVGEKLFF.

This sequence joins TRBV5-1 and TRBJ1-6; D perhaps matches TRBD1 (5 bases). This CDR3 comprises 9 residues. Per germline, CDR1 SGHRS and CDR2 YFSETQ. The germline V and J ends were trimmed by 8 bases and 16 bases, with 10 bases remaining between them. The CDR3 DNA reads TGCGCCAGTGGACACCTACTCCACTTT. It encodes CASGHLLHF.

The chain recombines TRBV7-3 with TRBJ2-3; weak D call: TRBD1 (5 bases). CDR1 and CDR2 from the germline V gene are SGHTA and FQGTGA. CDR3 length equals 18 residues. Trimming pared 1 base from V and 0 bases from J, leaving 17 bases between. The CDR3: CASSLKGPGGLSTDTQYF. The CDR3 region has the DNA TGTGCCAGCAGCTTAAAGGGGCCCGGCGGCCTCAGCACAGATACGCAGTATTTT.

The genes are TRBV28 and TRBJ2-1; D is unresolved. The CDR3 loop spans 12 amino acids. V was cut by 6 bases and J by 8 bases, with 11 bases left in between. CDR1 and CDR2 (germline): MDHEN, SYDVKM. CDR3 nucleotide sequence: TGTGCCAGCAGCCTCCCAGAGGATGAGCAGTTCTTC. It codes for CASSLPEDEQFF.

The J gene is TRBJ2-7, the V gene TRBV7-6; TRBD1 aligns across 10 bases. The CDR3 totals 15 residues. Germline CDR1 reads SGHVS; CDR2 reads FNYEAQ. V lost 4 bases and J lost 5; bases outside the gene matches: 8. The CDR3 DNA reads as TGTGCCAGCAGCTGGGCCGGGACAGGGGAGAACGAGCAGTACTTC. Amino acids: CASSWAGTGENEQYF.

This clone was observed a few times. V usage is TRBV7-9 and J usage is TRBJ1-4, with no clear D. The germline V gene encodes CDR1 SEHNR and CDR2 FQNEAQ (reference sequence). The V end lost 1 base, the J end lost 5 bases, and 5 bases lay between the germline ends. This CDR3 contains 13 residues. This CDR3 reads CASSLGLNEKLFF. CDR3 DNA sequence: TGTGCCAGCAGCTTAGGGCTCAATGAAAAACTGTTTTTT.